These T cell receptor beta chains were read from a single sample in a study of shared clonotypes between healthy human individuals. Profiled with immunoSEQ multiplex PCR; TCRdb holds only in-frame clones, not every one. The table includes approximately 480,000 clones, about three quarters detected once. Sequences were obtained from PBMCs. All receptors derive from a woman in her 40s in good health. Some clones in this sample may be carry-over from other donors' samples. The CDR3 runs from the conserved cysteine through the conserved F or W. The order of the fields is J gene, V gene, clone size, D gene, CDR3 protein, CDR3 DNA. D genes are given only for firm matches. Clone size is not always given. Where it is, it says once, few, many or a class for expanded clones.

TRBJ2-7 | TRBV9 | . | TRBD1 | CASSVGTGESYEQYF | TGTGCCAGCAGCGTCGGGACAGGGGAATCCTACGAGCAGTACTTC
TRBJ2-3 | TRBV7-8 | once | TRBD1 | CASSPGTATDTQYF | TGTGCCAGCAGCCCTGGGACAGCCACAGATACGCAGTATTTT
TRBJ1-4 | TRBV19 | . | . | CASMRQPGEKLFF | TGTGCCAGTATGCGTCAACCGGGTGAAAAACTGTTTTTT
TRBJ2-7 | TRBV2 | . | TRBD2 | CASQRMAGEVYEQYF | TGTGCCAGTCAACGCATGGCGGGAGAAGTGTACGAGCAGTACTTC
TRBJ2-2 | TRBV7-2 | . | . | CASSVRAGTTGELFF | TGTGCCAGCAGCGTACGAGCGGGGACAACCGGGGAGCTGTTTTTT
TRBJ1-5 | TRBV5-8 | . | . | CASSLIDGLNQPQHF | TGTGCCAGCAGCTTAATCGATGGGCTTAATCAGCCCCAGCATTTT
TRBJ2-3 | TRBV30 | . | . | CAHSREGGRDTQYF | TGTGCTCACTCCCGCGAGGGTGGTAGGGATACGCAGTATTTT
TRBJ2-3 | TRBV19 | once | . | CASSSGITDTQYF | TGTGCCAGTAGTAGCGGCATCACAGATACGCAGTATTTT
TRBJ1-2 | TRBV28 | . | . | CASSTGNYGYTF | TGTGCCAGCAGTACAGGGAACTATGGCTACACCTTC
TRBJ2-7 | TRBV30 | . | TRBD1 | CAWTGQGRPYEQYF | TGTGCCTGGACCGGACAGGGAAGACCCTACGAGCAGTACTTC
TRBJ2-7 | TRBV30 | . | . | CAWSVGPSSYEQYF | TGTGCCTGGAGTGTAGGACCGAGCTCCTACGAGCAGTACTTC
TRBJ2-5 | TRBV9 | . | TRBD2 | CASSQDGSGRVRETQYF | TGTGCCAGCAGCCAAGATGGAAGCGGGAGAGTAAGGGAGACCCAGTACTTC
TRBJ1-1 | TRBV29-1 | . | . | CSVLNPGGRDTEAFF | TGCAGCGTCCTAAACCCCGGGGGCCGGGACACTGAAGCTTTCTTT
TRBJ2-2 | TRBV7-3 | . | . | CASSQGIASNTGELFF | TGTGCCAGCAGCCAAGGGATAGCGTCGAACACCGGGGAGCTGTTTTTT
TRBJ2-7 | TRBV19 | . | . | CASSTGRSHEQYF | TGTGCCAGTAGTACCGGCAGGTCCCACGAGCAGTACTTC
TRBJ2-1 | TRBV20-1 | . | TRBD2 | CSAPSGLEQFF | TGCAGTGCTCCTAGCGGGCTCGAGCAGTTCTTC
TRBJ2-2 | TRBV4-3 | . | . | CASSQVYTGTGELFF | TGCGCCAGCAGCCAAGTCTATACGGGCACCGGGGAGCTGTTTTTT
TRBJ2-3 | TRBV7-2 | . | . | CASSLAYGGGADTQYF | TGTGCCAGCAGCTTAGCGTACGGAGGGGGGGCAGATACGCAGTATTTT
TRBJ2-5 | TRBV19 | . | TRBD2 | CASRTLAGEETQYF | TGTGCCAGTAGGACTCTAGCGGGAGAAGAGACCCAGTACTTC
TRBJ2-1 | TRBV28 | . | TRBD2 | CASSFLSGRGLGEQFF | TGTGCCAGCAGTTTCCTGAGCGGGAGGGGCCTCGGGGAGCAGTTCTTC
TRBJ2-3 | TRBV19 | . | TRBD2 | CASRLAGSDTQYF | TGTGCCAGCCGACTAGCGGGATCAGATACGCAGTATTTT
TRBJ1-4 | TRBV28 | . | . | CASSFSTLATNEKLFF | TGTGCCAGCAGTTTCTCTACCCTTGCAACTAATGAAAAACTGTTTTTT
TRBJ1-1 | TRBV30 | few | . | CAWSSSGVNTEAFF | TGTGCCTGGAGTAGTTCAGGGGTGAACACTGAAGCTTTCTTT
TRBJ2-1 | TRBV10-1 | . | TRBD1 | CASSESGQYNEQFF | TGCGCCAGCAGTGAGTCGGGACAGTACAATGAGCAGTTCTTC
TRBJ2-1 | TRBV18 | . | . | CASSPLAQSSYNEQFF | TGTGCCAGCTCACCACTAGCACAGAGCTCCTACAATGAGCAGTTCTTC
TRBJ1-1 | TRBV28 | . | . | CASSLDLSWGTVNTEAFF | TGTGCCAGCAGTTTAGATCTGAGTTGGGGGACGGTGAACACTGAAGCTTTCTTT
TRBJ1-6 | TRBV28 | . | . | CASKGTLPNSPLHF | TGTGCCAGCAAGGGCACACTTCCTAATTCACCCCTCCACTTT
TRBJ2-3 | TRBV30 | . | TRBD1 | CAWSTRTGFRTDTQYF | TGTGCCTGGAGTACCCGGACAGGGTTTCGTACAGATACGCAGTATTTT
TRBJ1-3 | TRBV6-6 | . | TRBD1 | CASSPRTGGNTIYF | TGTGCCAGCAGCCCTCGGACAGGCGGAAACACCATATATTTT